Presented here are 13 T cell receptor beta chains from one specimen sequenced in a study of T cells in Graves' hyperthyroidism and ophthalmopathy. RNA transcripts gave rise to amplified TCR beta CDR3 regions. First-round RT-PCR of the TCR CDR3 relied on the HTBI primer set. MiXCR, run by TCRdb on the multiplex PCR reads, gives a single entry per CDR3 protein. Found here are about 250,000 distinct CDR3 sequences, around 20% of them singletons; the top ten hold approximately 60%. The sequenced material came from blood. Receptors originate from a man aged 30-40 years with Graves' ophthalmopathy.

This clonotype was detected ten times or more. CDR3: CASSFGEYGYTF. The CDR3 DNA reads as TGTGCCAGCAGTTTCGGGGAGTATGGCTACACCTTC. The chain carries TRBV28 and TRBJ1-2; D uncertain. V gave up 3 bases and J gave up 5 bases, with 7 bases separating them. Per germline, CDR1 MDHEN and CDR2 SYDVKM. The CDR3 spans 12 residues.

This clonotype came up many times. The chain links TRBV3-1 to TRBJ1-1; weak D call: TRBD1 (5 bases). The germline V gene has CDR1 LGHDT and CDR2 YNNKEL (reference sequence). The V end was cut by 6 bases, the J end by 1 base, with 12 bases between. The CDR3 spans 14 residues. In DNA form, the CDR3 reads TGTGCCAGCAGGAGACAGAGCGGGAACACTGAAGCTTTCTTT. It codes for CASRRQSGNTEAFF.

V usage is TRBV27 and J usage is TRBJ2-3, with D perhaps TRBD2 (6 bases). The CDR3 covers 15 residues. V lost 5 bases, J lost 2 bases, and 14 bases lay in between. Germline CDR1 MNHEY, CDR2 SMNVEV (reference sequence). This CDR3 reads CASSAAWTNTDTQYF. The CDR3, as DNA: TGTGCCAGCAGTGCCGCGTGGACTAACACAGATACGCAGTATTTT.

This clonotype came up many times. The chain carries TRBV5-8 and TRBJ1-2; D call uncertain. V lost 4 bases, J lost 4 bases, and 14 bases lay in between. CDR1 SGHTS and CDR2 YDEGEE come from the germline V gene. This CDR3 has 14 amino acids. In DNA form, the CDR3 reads TGTGCCAGCAGCCTCCAGCGGGTCCCCTATGGCTACACCTTC. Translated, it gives CASSLQRVPYGYTF.

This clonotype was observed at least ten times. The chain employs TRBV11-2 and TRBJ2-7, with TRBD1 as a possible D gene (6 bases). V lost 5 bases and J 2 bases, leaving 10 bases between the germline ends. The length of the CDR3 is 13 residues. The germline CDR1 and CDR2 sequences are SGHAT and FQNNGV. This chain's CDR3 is CASSPDRTYEQYF. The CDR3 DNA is TGTGCCAGCAGCCCCGACAGGACCTACGAGCAGTACTTC.

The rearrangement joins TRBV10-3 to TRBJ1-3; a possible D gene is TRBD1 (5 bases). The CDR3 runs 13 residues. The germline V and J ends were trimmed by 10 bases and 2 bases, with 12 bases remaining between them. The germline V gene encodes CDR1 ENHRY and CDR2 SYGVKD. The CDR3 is CATSEGAGNTIYF. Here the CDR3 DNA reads TGTGCCACCTCGGAAGGGGCTGGAAACACCATATATTTT.

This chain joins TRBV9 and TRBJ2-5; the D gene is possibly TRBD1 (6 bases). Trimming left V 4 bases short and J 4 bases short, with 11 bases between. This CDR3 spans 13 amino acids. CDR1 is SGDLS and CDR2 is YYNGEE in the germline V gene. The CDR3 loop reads CASSRDTRETQYF. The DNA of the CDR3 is TGTGCCAGCAGCCGGGACACGAGAGAGACCCAGTACTTC.

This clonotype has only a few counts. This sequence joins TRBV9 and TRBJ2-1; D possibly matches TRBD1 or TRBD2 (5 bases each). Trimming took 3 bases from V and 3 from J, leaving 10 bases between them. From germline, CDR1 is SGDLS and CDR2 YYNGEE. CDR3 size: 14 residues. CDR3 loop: CASSGDGYYNEQFF. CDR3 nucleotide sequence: TGTGCCAGCAGCGGGGACGGATACTACAATGAGCAGTTCTTC.

In DNA form, the CDR3 reads TGTGCCTACGACGAATCGGGGAATTCACCCCTCCACTTT. It yields the protein CAYDESGNSPLHF. This chain links TRBV30 with TRBJ1-6; D is ambiguous. Germline values: CDR1 GTSNPN, CDR2 SVGIG (reference sequence). V was cut by 7 bases and J by 7 bases, with 14 bases left in between. This CDR3 comprises 13 residues.

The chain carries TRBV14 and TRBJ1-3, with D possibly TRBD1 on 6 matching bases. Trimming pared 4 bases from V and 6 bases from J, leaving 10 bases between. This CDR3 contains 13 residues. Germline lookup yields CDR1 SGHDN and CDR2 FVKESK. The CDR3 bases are TGTGCCAGCAGCCCTTGGACAGAAAACACCATATATTTT. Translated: CASSPWTENTIYF. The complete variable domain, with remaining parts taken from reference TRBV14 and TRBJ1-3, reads EAGVTQFPSHSVIEKGQTVTLRCDPISGHDNLYWYRRVMGKEIKFLLHFVKESKQDESGMPNNRFLAERTGGTYSTLKVQPAELEDSGVYFCASSPWTENTIYFGEGSWLTVV.

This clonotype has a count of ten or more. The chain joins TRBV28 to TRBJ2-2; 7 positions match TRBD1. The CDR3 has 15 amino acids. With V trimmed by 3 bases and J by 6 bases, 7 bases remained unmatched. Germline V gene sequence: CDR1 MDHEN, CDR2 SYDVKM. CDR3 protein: CASSFLTGSSGELFF. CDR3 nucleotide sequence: TGTGCCAGCAGTTTCTTGACAGGGTCGTCCGGGGAGCTGTTTTTT.

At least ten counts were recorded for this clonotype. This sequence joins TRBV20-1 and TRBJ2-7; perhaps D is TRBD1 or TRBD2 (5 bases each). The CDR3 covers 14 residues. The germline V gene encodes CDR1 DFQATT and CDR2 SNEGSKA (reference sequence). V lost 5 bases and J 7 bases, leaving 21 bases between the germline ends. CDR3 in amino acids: CSAQQPGSSGEQYF. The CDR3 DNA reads TGCAGTGCTCAACAGCCAGGGTCGTCGGGGGAGCAGTACTTC.

In DNA, the CDR3 is TGCAGTGAGACAGTGACTAGCGCCAATGAGCAGTTCTTC. Protein sequence: CSETVTSANEQFF. The chain employs TRBV20-1 and TRBJ2-1; TRBD2 matches 8 bases. V lost 7 bases to trimming and J lost 6 bases; unmatched junction nucleotides: 8. In germline, CDR1 is DFQATT, CDR2 SNEGSKA (reference sequence). This CDR3 is built from 13 residues.